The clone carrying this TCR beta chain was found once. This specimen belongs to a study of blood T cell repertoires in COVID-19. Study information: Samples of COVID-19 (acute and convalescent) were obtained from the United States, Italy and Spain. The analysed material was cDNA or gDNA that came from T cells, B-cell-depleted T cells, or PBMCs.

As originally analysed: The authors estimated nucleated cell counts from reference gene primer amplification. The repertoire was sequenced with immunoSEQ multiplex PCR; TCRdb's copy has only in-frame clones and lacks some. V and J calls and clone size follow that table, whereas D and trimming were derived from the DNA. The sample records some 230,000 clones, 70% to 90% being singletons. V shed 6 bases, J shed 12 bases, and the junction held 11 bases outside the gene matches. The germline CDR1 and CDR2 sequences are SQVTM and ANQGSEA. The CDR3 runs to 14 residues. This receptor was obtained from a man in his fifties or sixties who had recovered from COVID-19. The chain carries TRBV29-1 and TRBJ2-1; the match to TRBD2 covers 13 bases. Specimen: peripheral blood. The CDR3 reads CSVLNTSGRGVQFF. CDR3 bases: TGCAGCGTATTAAATACTAGCGGGAGGGGTGTGCAGTTCTTC.